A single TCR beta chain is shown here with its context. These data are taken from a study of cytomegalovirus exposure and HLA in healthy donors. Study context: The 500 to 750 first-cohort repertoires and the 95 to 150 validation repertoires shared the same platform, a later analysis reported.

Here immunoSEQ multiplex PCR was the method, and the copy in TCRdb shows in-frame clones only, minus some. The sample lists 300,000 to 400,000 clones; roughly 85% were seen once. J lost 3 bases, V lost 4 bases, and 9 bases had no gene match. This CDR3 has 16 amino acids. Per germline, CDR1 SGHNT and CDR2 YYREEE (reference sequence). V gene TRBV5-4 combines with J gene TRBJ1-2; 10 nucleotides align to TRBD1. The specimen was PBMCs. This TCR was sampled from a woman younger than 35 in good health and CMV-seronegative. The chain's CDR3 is CASSRGQGRVDYGYTF. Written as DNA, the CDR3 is TGTGCCAGCAGCCGGGGACAGGGGAGGGTTGACTATGGCTACACCTTC.